What follows are 25 T cell receptor beta chains derived from one specimen sequenced in a study of tumor and adjacent non-tumor tissue in lung cancer. This sample's RNA came from whole unsorted tissue. TCRbeta libraries were built with three rounds of nested PCR, modified from ARM-PCR. In TCRdb, the multiplex PCR reads were re-called with MiXCR into one record per CDR3 protein. The table includes approximately 76,000 distinct CDR3 sequences, 55% to 70% detected once. Sequencing input: lung tumor tissue. These receptors were obtained from a woman in her 70s with non-small cell lung cancer.

This clonotype showed up many times. The genes are TRBV20-1 and TRBJ2-3; D is ambiguous. V dropped 3 bases and J dropped 2 bases, with 6 bases sitting between them. This CDR3 is 12 amino acids long. Germline CDR1 is DFQATT and CDR2 is SNEGSKA (reference sequence). CDR3: CSASINTDTQYF. In DNA form, the CDR3 reads TGCAGTGCTAGTATTAACACAGATACGCAGTATTTT.

As regards this clonotype: An end of the junction differs from the germline gene, which may be a read error. This chain links TRBV29-1 with TRBJ1-1, with a weak D call TRBD1 (5 bases). The CDR3 consists of 12 residues. CDR1 is SQVTM and CDR2 is ANQGSEA in the germline V gene. CDR3 in DNA: TGCAGTGTAGGACAAATGAACATTGAAGCTTTCTTT. Translated: CSVGQMNIEAFF.

Only one count was recorded for this clonotype. A much larger clone differs from this one at a single base, so this may be a read error. The chain is built from TRBV28 and TRBJ2-1; 7 bases agree with TRBD2. Germline loops: CDR1 MDHEN, CDR2 SYDVKM. This CDR3 comprises 16 residues. The CDR3 DNA is TGTGCCAGCAGTTTTAGGTCGGCGGGAGCCGTCAATGAGCAGTCCTTC. As protein: CASSFRSAGAVNEQSF.

The rearrangement links TRBV28 to TRBJ1-2; no firm D call. Trimming stripped 5 bases from V and 7 bases from J, with 17 bases between. Germline values: CDR1 MDHEN, CDR2 SYDVKM. The CDR3 spans 14 residues. The CDR3: CASSTLPGHCGYTF. The CDR3, as DNA: TGTGCCAGCAGTACACTACCGGGCCACTGTGGCTACACCTTC.

Comment on this clonotype: The junction does not match germline at one end; this may be a read error. The rearrangement joins TRBV12-3 or TRBV12-4 to TRBJ2-7, with TRBD1 as a possible D gene (7 bases). This CDR3 spans 13 amino acids. The CDR3 here is CTSNFQGGYEQYF. As DNA, the CDR3 is TGTACCAGCAATTTTCAGGGGGGCTACGAGCAGTACTTC.

As regards this clonotype: One end of the junction varies from germline; a read error may be responsible. The CDR3 nucleotides are TGTGCCAACAGTGAATCCGCATCCTACGAGCAGTACTTC. It is translated as CANSESASYEQYF. The chain combines TRBV6-1 with TRBJ2-7; D ambiguous. Germline CDR1 is MNHNS and CDR2 is SASEGT. This CDR3 comprises 13 residues.

This clonotype has ten or more counts. The gene calls are TRBV7-8 and TRBJ1-2; unclear D gene. Germline CDR1 SGHVS, CDR2 FQNEAQ. This CDR3 is built from 12 residues. With 2 bases removed from V and 9 bases from J, the gap between germline ends came to 10 bases. CDR3 in DNA: TGTGCCAGCAGCTTATACGGTCCCAGCTACACCTTC. This translates into CASSLYGPSYTF.

For this clonotype: The junction does not match germline at one end; this may be a read error. The gene calls are TRBV6-1 and TRBJ1-1, with D possibly TRBD1 on 6 matching bases. This CDR3 has 18 amino acids. The V gene's germline CDR1 is MNHNS and CDR2 SASEGT. CDR3 loop: CASSILRLTGLVNTETFF. The CDR3 bases are TGTGCCAGCAGCATCTTAAGACTCACAGGGTTGGTGAACACTGAAACTTTCTTT.

To note about this clonotype: Since a much larger clone is just one base distant, this may be a read error. The CDR3 is CASRPGQTNTGELFF. Written as DNA, the CDR3 is TGTGCCAGCAGACCAGGACAGACGAACACCGGGGAGCTGTTTTTT. This sequence joins TRBV28 and TRBJ2-2, with a possible D match to TRBD1 (6 bases). CDR3 length: 15 residues. The V end lost 6 bases, the J end lost 0 bases, and 11 bases lay between the germline ends. Germline V CDR1 and CDR2: MDHEN, SYDVKM. The complete variable domain, with remaining parts taken from reference TRBV28 and TRBJ2-2, reads DVKVTQSSRYLVKRTGEKVFLECVQDMDHENMFWYRQDPGLGLRLIYFSYDVKMKEKGDIPEGYSVSREKKERFSLILESASTNQTSMYLCASRPGQTNTGELFFGEGSRLTVL.

With respect to this clonotype: A junction boundary mismatches the germline segment, possibly from a read error. The rearrangement links TRBV10-3 to TRBJ2-3; D perhaps matches TRBD2 (7 bases). Germline V CDR1 and CDR2: ENHRY, SYGVKD. The CDR3 length is 15 residues. CDR3 in amino acids: CAIKAGAIITDTQYF. The CDR3 nucleotides are TGTGCCATCAAGGCGGGGGCCATTATAACAGATACGCAATATTTT.

The chain is built from TRBV5-1 and TRBJ2-7; possible D gene TRBD2, 5 bases. V lost 1 base, J lost 2 bases, and 13 bases lay in between. Germline V gene sequence: CDR1 SGHRS, CDR2 YFSETQ. The CDR3 runs to 15 residues. Written as DNA, the CDR3 is TGCGCCAGCAGCTTGATTTCTGAGGGCCCCTACGAGCAGTACTTC. Its protein product is CASSLISEGPYEQYF.

In regard to this clonotype: Since no conserved phenylalanine or tryptophan closes the CDR3, a read error is the likely cause. The CDR3 DNA is TGCAGCACAAGACGGGGCGACGGAGAGACCCAGTACTTA. Translating gives CSTRRGDGETQYL. The chain has TRBV29-1 and TRBJ2-5, with D perhaps TRBD1 or TRBD2 (5 bases each). Germline loops: CDR1 SQVTM, CDR2 ANQGSEA. V was pared by 8 bases and J by 4 bases, with 17 bases between. The CDR3 has 13 residues.

This rearrangement joins TRBV28 to TRBJ2-5, with 9 bases lining up with TRBD2. This CDR3 region has 18 residues. V shed 8 bases, J shed 2 bases, and the junction held 18 bases outside the gene matches. Looked up from germline, CDR1 is MDHEN and CDR2 is SYDVKM. This CDR3 reads CASEAPRSRLAEQETQYF. CDR3 sequence (DNA): TGTGCCAGCGAGGCTCCCAGATCCCGACTAGCGGAACAAGAGACCCAGTACTTC.

Worth noting for this clonotype: A read error may account for a junction end that differs from germline. The chain uses TRBV12-3 or TRBV12-4 and TRBJ2-7; 9 bases fit TRBD2. This CDR3 region has 15 residues. The CDR3 DNA follows: TGCGCCATCAGCTTGTCTAGCGGGACGGTCTACGAGCAGTACTTC. It specifies CAISLSSGTVYEQYF.

As regards this clonotype: This sequence may be a read error, since a much larger clone differs from it by one base. The gene calls are TRBV5-5 and TRBJ1-1; tentatively, D is TRBD1 (5 bases). The CDR3 spans 14 residues. CDR1 SGHKS and CDR2 YYEKEE come from the germline V gene (reference sequence). The CDR3 spells CASTSGLTNSEAFF. The DNA for the CDR3 is TGTGCCAGCACATCGGGACTTACGAACTCTGAAGCTTTCTTT.

As for this clonotype: This may come from a read error, since a much larger clone is one base off. The chain uses TRBV24-1 and TRBJ2-1, with TRBD2 matching over 10 bases. The CDR3 sequence is 16 residues long. Germline CDR1 KGHDR, CDR2 SFDVKD. CDR3 residues: CATSDPTAGGDKEQFF. The CDR3 nucleotides read TGTGCCACCAGTGATCCGACAGCGGGAGGGGACAAGGAGCAGTTCTTC.

About this clonotype: One end of the junction is discordant with germline, which a read error may explain. V usage is TRBV7-8 and J usage is TRBJ2-1, with D perhaps TRBD1 (5 bases). Germline CDR1 SGHVS, CDR2 FQNEAQ. CDR3 length equals 17 residues. CDR3: CASSLRGAVLSYNEQFF. The CDR3 DNA reads as TGTGCTAGCAGCTTAAGGGGTGCGGTACTCTCCTACAATGAGCAGTTCTTC.

Relative to its sample, this clonotype is medium-sized. This chain uses TRBV12-3 or TRBV12-4 with TRBJ1-2; TRBD1 matches at 7 bases. The V and J ends lost 7 bases and 8 bases, in that order; junction bases with no gene match: 10. CDR3 length: 13 residues. In nucleotides, the CDR3 is TGTGCCAGCACCTGGGGGACAGCCTCCGGCTACACCTTC. This encodes CASTWGTASGYTF.

A remark on this clonotype: Compared with germline, one end of the junction differs, possibly owing to a read error. The V gene is TRBV29-1, the J gene TRBJ1-1, with a weak D call TRBD1 (5 bases). The CDR3 has 12 residues. CDR1 is SQVTM, CDR2 ANQGSEA, per germline. The CDR3 here is CRVVRAETEAFF. For the CDR3, the DNA is TGCAGGGTTGTCAGGGCTGAGACTGAAGCTTTCTTT.

This clonotype was detected ten times or more. The V call is TRBV12-5, the J call TRBJ2-1; no clear D. Deletions cut 2 bases from V and 8 bases from J, with 10 bases between. CDR1 is LGHNT, CDR2 FRNRAP, per germline. The CDR3 runs 13 residues. CDR3 sequence: CASGLSRDDEQFF. Written as DNA, the CDR3 is TGTGCTAGTGGTTTGAGTCGTGACGATGAGCAGTTCTTC.

As DNA, the CDR3 is TGCAGCATGGGCCGGGGTGCAGATACGCAGTATTTT. Protein product: CSMGRGADTQYF. The V gene is TRBV29-1, the J gene TRBJ2-3; maybe TRBD2 (5 bases). The CDR3 has 12 residues. With 8 bases removed from V and 4 bases from J, the gap between germline ends came to 13 bases. Germline values: CDR1 SQVTM, CDR2 ANQGSEA.

Notes on this clonotype: This may stem from a read error, because a much larger clone lies one nucleotide away. CDR3 in amino acids: CSRRTSGAFSTEAFF. The CDR3 nucleotides are TGTTCCCGCCGTACGTCAGGGGCTTTTAGCACTGAAGCTTTCTTT. V is TRBV30 and J is TRBJ1-1, with TRBD1 as a possible D gene (6 bases). Per germline, CDR1 GTSNPN and CDR2 SVGIG (reference sequence). The CDR3 runs 15 residues.

This clonotype was counted a single time. An end of the junction differs from the germline gene, which may be a read error. The chain couples TRBV11-3 to TRBJ2-1; TRBD2 matches at 10 bases. Germline lookup yields CDR1 SGHNT and CDR2 YENEEA. The CDR3 is 15 residues long. This CDR3 reads CTSSLWRTSGGKQFF. The CDR3 DNA follows: TGTACCAGCAGTTTATGGAGGACTAGCGGTGGCAAGCAGTTCTTC.

This sequence joins TRBV6-5 and TRBJ2-5; D gene ambiguous. Per germline, CDR1 MNHEY and CDR2 SVGAGI. V lost 0 bases, J lost 5 bases, and 13 bases lay in between. The CDR3 runs to 15 residues. Written as DNA, the CDR3 is TGTGCCAGCAGTTACTCGCAGACCGGGTGGGAGACCCAGTACTTC. This translates into CASSYSQTGWETQYF.

This chain connects TRBV5-1 to TRBJ1-1; D might be TRBD1 (5 bases). Germline CDR1 and CDR2: SGHRS and YFSETQ. The CDR3 has 17 amino acids. CDR3 residues: CPNSTRDGAFMNTEAFF. CDR3 DNA sequence: TGCCCCAACAGCACCCGGGACGGCGCTTTCATGAACACTGAAGCTTTCTTT.